Listed here are 6 T cell receptor beta chains from one sample, sequenced in a study of blood T cells in healthy people across ages. PCR was performed a second time for about 7 to 12 cycles using a sample-barcoded 5' primer and a J-beta primer mix. MiXCR, applied by TCRdb to the 5' RACE reads, yields one record per CDR3 protein. The sample shows fewer than 2 million distinct CDR3 sequences, around 40% of them seen only once. Sequenced material: blood. The receptors shown here come from a human donor in good health.

The chain employs TRBV21-1 and TRBJ2-5. The closer fit of TRBJ2-7 to the DNA end suggests the J call may be wrong. TRBV21-1 is an annotated pseudogene. This CDR3 has 13 amino acids. The CDR3 sequence: CASSKEGRDEQYF. Here the CDR3 DNA reads TGTGCCAGCAGCAAAGAGGGTAGAGACGAGCAGTACTTC.

This clonotype appeared once. One end of the junction varies from germline; a read error may be responsible. The gene calls are TRBV2 and TRBJ2-1, with 12 bases aligning to TRBD2. From germline, CDR1 is SNHLY and CDR2 FYNNEI. The CDR3 covers 14 residues. The CDR3 reads CVSTTSGRINEQFF. The CDR3 DNA is TGTGTCAGCACTACTAGCGGGAGGATTAATGAGCAGTTCTTC.

This clonotype has more than one count but fewer than ten. The chain is built from TRBV28 and TRBJ1-2; 7 nucleotides line up with TRBD1. CDR1 is MDHEN and CDR2 is SYDVKM in the germline V gene. This CDR3 is built from 14 residues. With V trimmed by 6 bases and J by 8 bases, 12 bases remained unmatched. This chain's CDR3 is CASSLTDRAKGYTF. CDR3 bases: TGTGCCAGCAGCCTCACTGACAGGGCGAAGGGCTACACCTTC.

A few counts support this clonotype. The chain employs TRBV2 and TRBJ1-5; D ambiguous. Germline V gene lookup returns CDR1 SNHLY and CDR2 FYNNEI. The germline V and J ends were trimmed by 1 base and 9 bases, with 13 bases remaining between them. CDR3 length equals 14 residues. The CDR3 DNA follows: TGTGCCAGCAGTGAAGGGGTAGAGGGTCGGCCCCAGCATTTT. Translating gives CASSEGVEGRPQHF.

Only a few counts were recorded for this clonotype. The rearrangement joins TRBV6-6 to TRBJ2-6; TRBD1 or TRBD2 may be the D gene (5 bases each). The CDR3 runs 19 residues. From germline, CDR1 is MNHNY and CDR2 SVGAGI (reference sequence). Trimming removed 4 bases from V and 2 bases from J, with 21 bases in between. The CDR3 DNA is TGTGCCAGCAGTTCCCAAGAGGCAGGGAGCACTACTGGGGCCAACGTCCTGACTTTC. It specifies CASSSQEAGSTTGANVLTF.

This sequence joins TRBV5-6 and TRBJ2-7; the D gene is possibly TRBD1 (7 bases). The CDR3 has 14 amino acids. The ends were cut back, 5 bases at V and 2 bases at J, with 14 bases in the middle. Per germline, CDR1 SGHDT and CDR2 YYEEEE. The DNA for the CDR3 is TGTGCCAGCAGGCGGGACAGCAGGGCCTACGAGCAGTACTTC. Translating it yields CASRRDSRAYEQYF.